Listed below are T cell receptor beta chains from one sample, sequenced in a study of T cell changes during pregnancy in multiple sclerosis. The protocol was immunoSEQ multiplex PCR, while the TCRdb copy is restricted to in-frame clones and leaves out a portion. The profile shows tens of thousands of clones, 85% to 95% of them singletons. Sequencing used peripheral blood, obtained in the third trimester of pregnancy. Receptors originate from a female donor with multiple sclerosis, enrolled in a pregnancy study. Both conserved end residues are trimmed from each CDR3. Each record gives: V gene, CDR3 protein.

v_call: TRBV5-8; cdr3_aa: ASSPKTGRNYGYT
v_call: TRBV7-6; cdr3_aa: ASSLSGGAPYNEQF
v_call: TRBV5-8; cdr3_aa: ASSLGQGGYGYT
v_call: TRBV11-2; cdr3_aa: ASSLNRGHQETQY
v_call: TRBV15; cdr3_aa: ATSREGGLGGIQY
v_call: TRBV4-1; cdr3_aa: ASSQDWTGVNSPLH
v_call: TRBV6-5; cdr3_aa: ASSSGSNTEAF
v_call: TRBV28; cdr3_aa: ASSFLTGLPVRWAQY
v_call: TRBV7-9; cdr3_aa: ASSGSGAPNQPQH
v_call: TRBV12-1; cdr3_aa: ASSFDPDDLNSPLH
v_call: TRBV18; cdr3_aa: ASSSQGGAF
v_call: TRBV7-9; cdr3_aa: ASSLDRQGYGYT